One and the same sample provided the 24 T cell receptor beta chains below, sequenced in a study of human CD8 memory T cell subsets. The TCR beta sequencing libraries came from UMI-labeled 5' RACE. TCRdb re-called the 5' RACE reads, yielding one record per CDR3 amino acid sequence without DNA. The table counts 7,000 or so distinct CDR3 sequences; approximately 23% lies in the top ten. What was sequenced was CD8+ stem-like memory T cells (TSCM and TCM) sorted from PBMCs. Subset described: stem-like memory CD8 T cells (TSTEM), CCR7+ PD-1- TIGIT-. The source is a human donor in good health.

This clonotype is identified as medium-sized from frequency. The chain has TRBV29-1 and TRBJ2-3; TCRdb's D call, TRBD1, is unchecked because there is no DNA. This CDR3 region has 13 residues. Germline V gives CDR1 SQVTM, CDR2 ANQGSEA. CDR3 in amino acids: CSVGDRSSYTQYF.

V gene TRBV20-1 combines with J gene TRBJ2-1; TCRdb gives TRBD1 as the D gene, but with no DNA this cannot be confirmed. This CDR3 is 19 amino acids long. In germline, CDR1 is DFQATT, CDR2 SNEGSKA (reference sequence). CDR3 in amino acids: CSARLMGGAGRAIYNEQFF.

The chain carries TRBV29-1 and TRBJ2-1; TCRdb calls TRBD2, which cannot be checked without DNA. The CDR3 runs 16 residues. CDR1 SQVTM and CDR2 ANQGSEA come from the germline V gene. This CDR3 reads CSVEDQGGRDYNEQFF.

Measured by frequency, this clonotype is hyperexpanded. CDR3 sequence: CASSETGTNTEAFF. The chain combines TRBV7-9 with TRBJ1-1; TCRdb's D gene call, TRBD1, goes unchecked for lack of DNA. The CDR3 is 14 amino acids. The germline V gene has CDR1 SEHNR and CDR2 FQNEAQ (reference sequence).

The gene calls are TRBV28 and TRBJ2-5; TCRdb's D call of TRBD1 is untestable without DNA. This CDR3 contains 13 residues. Germline assignment: CDR1 MDHEN and CDR2 SYDVKM. This CDR3 is CASTTRGRETQYF.

Frequency places this clonotype as medium-sized. This chain connects TRBV28 to TRBJ2-3; TCRdb gives TRBD2 as the D gene, but with no DNA this cannot be confirmed. CDR1 and CDR2 (germline): MDHEN, SYDVKM. The CDR3 contains 16 residues. CDR3: CASSSEREGIFDTQYF.

This chain joins TRBV9 and TRBJ2-1; TCRdb's D call, TRBD2, is unchecked because there is no DNA. This CDR3 has 15 amino acids. CDR1 SGDLS and CDR2 YYNGEE come from the germline V gene. CDR3 region: CASTPGTSGRWEQFF.

The chain employs TRBV28 and TRBJ2-7. CDR1 MDHEN and CDR2 SYDVKM come from the germline V gene. The CDR3 sequence is 11 residues long. The CDR3 protein is CASMGSYEQYF.

This rearrangement joins TRBV7-9 to TRBJ2-1; TCRdb reports TRBD2, a call that lacks DNA to check it against. This CDR3 spans 16 amino acids. CDR1 is SEHNR, CDR2 FQNEAQ, per germline (reference sequence). CDR3 residues: CASSHRGTSGAFEQFF.

This CDR3 reads CASSLAAAPLAKNIQYF. The V and J genes are TRBV27 and TRBJ2-4. Germline V gene sequence: CDR1 MNHEY, CDR2 SMNVEV (reference sequence). The CDR3 contains 17 residues.

This clonotype is deemed medium-sized by its frequency. The V gene is TRBV29-1, the J gene TRBJ2-4; the TCRdb D gene call, TRBD2, has no DNA to confirm it. CDR3 size: 12 residues. CDR1 and CDR2 (germline): SQVTM, ANQGSEA. Here the CDR3 reads CSVREGTNIQYF. Full variable domain (remainder filled in from reference TRBV29-1 and TRBJ2-4): SAVISQKPSRDICQRGTSLTIQCQVDSQVTMMFWYRQQPGQSLTLIATANQGSEATYESGFVIDKFPISRPNLTFSTLTVSNMSPEDSSIYLCSVREGTNIQYFGAGTRLSVL.

CDR3 sequence reads: CSVEEDRGLTDTQYF. The genes are TRBV29-1 and TRBJ2-3; TCRdb picks TRBD1, but there is no DNA to check that call. The CDR3 length is 15 residues. CDR1 and CDR2 (germline): SQVTM, ANQGSEA.

The rearrangement joins TRBV28 to TRBJ1-1; absent DNA, TCRdb's TRBD1 call cannot be checked. Germline V gives CDR1 MDHEN, CDR2 SYDVKM. The CDR3 is 17 residues long. CDR3 loop: CASRKRQGRVTETEAFF.

V usage is TRBV7-9 and J usage is TRBJ2-1; the D call of TRBD2 rests on TCRdb alone, since no DNA is present to check it. The length of the CDR3 is 15 residues. From germline, CDR1 is SEHNR and CDR2 FQNEAQ (reference sequence). The CDR3 protein is CASSPLMGASDEQFF.

Frequency places this clonotype as medium-sized. The chain joins TRBV23-1 to TRBJ2-2; TCRdb reports TRBD1, a call that lacks DNA to check it against. TRBV23-1 carries the ORF label, with uncertain function. This CDR3 has 14 amino acids. The chain's CDR3 is CASYDSTNTGELFF.

V gene TRBV5-1 combines with J gene TRBJ2-2. The germline gives CDR1 SGHRS, CDR2 YFSETQ. This CDR3 has 14 residues. CDR3 residues: CASSRGTDTGELFF. The variable domain in full, with the rest retrieved from reference TRBV5-1 and TRBJ2-2, is KAGVTQTPRYLIKTRGQQVTLSCSPISGHRSVSWYQQTPGQGLQFLFEYFSETQRNKGNFPGRFSGRQFSNSRSEMNVSTLELGDSALYLCASSRGTDTGELFFGEGSRLTVL.

Considering frequency, this clonotype is medium-sized (0.01 to 0.1%). This rearrangement joins TRBV5-4 to TRBJ2-7; TCRdb's D call, TRBD1, is unchecked because there is no DNA. The CDR3 contains 15 residues. Looked up from germline, CDR1 is SGHNT and CDR2 is YYREEE (reference sequence). The CDR3 reads CASSPERGRNYEQYF.

The chain uses TRBV19 and TRBJ1-4; TCRdb calls TRBD1, which cannot be checked without DNA. The germline V gene encodes CDR1 LNHDA and CDR2 SQIVND (reference sequence). The CDR3 covers 14 residues. The CDR3 reads CASSTGGMDEKLFF.

The rearrangement uses TRBV2 and TRBJ2-7; the D gene TCRdb calls, TRBD1, cannot be checked with no DNA. Germline V CDR1 and CDR2: SNHLY, FYNNEI. The CDR3 is 15 residues long. The CDR3 sequence: CASSPGPGQGYEQYF.

This clonotype counts as medium-sized by frequency. This chain uses TRBV7-3 with TRBJ1-6. Germline loops: CDR1 SGHTA, CDR2 FQGTGA. This CDR3 has 13 residues. CDR3 sequence: CASSLEGLSPLHF. Together with reference TRBV7-3 and TRBJ1-6, the CDR3 gives the full variable domain: GAGVSQTPSNKVTEKGKYVELRCDPISGHTALYWYRQSLGQGPEFLIYFQGTGAADDSGLPNDRFFAVRPEGSVSTLKIQRTERGDSAVYLCASSLEGLSPLHFGNGTRLTVT.

According to its frequency, this clonotype is medium-sized (0.01 to 0.1%). The CDR3: CASRPFQGGVYEQYF. The genes are TRBV28 and TRBJ2-7; the TCRdb call, TRBD1, lacks DNA for checking. Looked up from germline, CDR1 is MDHEN and CDR2 is SYDVKM. The CDR3 runs to 15 residues.

The chain has TRBV29-1 and TRBJ1-2; TCRdb selects TRBD1, and the lack of DNA leaves this call unchecked. The CDR3 extends over 12 amino acids. Germline values: CDR1 SQVTM, CDR2 ANQGSEA. The CDR3 spells CSVEGQQSGYTF.

The gene calls are TRBV7-9 and TRBJ2-5; TCRdb outputs TRBD1, but without DNA this stays unchecked. This CDR3 has 16 residues. Germline V gives CDR1 SEHNR, CDR2 FQNEAQ (reference sequence). The CDR3 protein is CASSLPPGGSSETQYF.

The J gene is TRBJ2-5, the V gene TRBV5-5; absent DNA, TCRdb's TRBD1 call cannot be checked. The germline V gene encodes CDR1 SGHKS and CDR2 YYEKEE (reference sequence). This CDR3 is 15 amino acids long. CDR3 residues: CASSNVETGPETQYF. Filled out from reference TRBV5-5 and TRBJ2-5, the complete variable domain reads DAGVTQSPTHLIKTRGQQVTLRCSPISGHKSVSWYQQVLGQGPQFIFQYYEKEERGRGNFPDRFSARQFPNYSSELNVNALLLGDSALYLCASSNVETGPETQYFGPGTRLLVL.